This entry is about one TCR beta chain. Antigen: not known. Produced via immunoSEQ multiplex PCR; TCRdb's table is partial and in-frame only. The sample has about 88,000 clones; roughly 92% are singletons. This entry comes from a study of graft-versus-host responses after intestinal transplantation. Study information: After anti-thymocyte globulin induction, recipients took tacrolimus and steroids for 2 to 3 years.

From germline, CDR1 is LNHDA and CDR2 SQIVND (reference sequence). The CDR3 spans 18 residues. J gave up 1 base and V 4 bases, and 11 bases lay outside the gene matches. The V gene is TRBV19, the J gene TRBJ2-2, with 8 bases identical to TRBD2. The sequenced sample was unstimulated CD4+ T cells sorted from spleen or lymph node cells, obtained before intestinal transplant. The source of this sequence is a human donor who received an intestinal transplant. CDR3 residues: CASSTRGREAGNTGELFF. The CDR3 region has the DNA TGTGCCAGTAGTACCCGGGGGCGGGAGGCAGGGAACACCGGGGAGCTGTTTTTT.